The entry that follows covers one T cell receptor (beta chain) sequence. Sequencing of TCR beta was undertaken in CD8+ and CD4+ T cells derived from blood. It was treatment-naive patients with stable or active relapsing-remitting disease who made up the multiple sclerosis controls. Bulk CD8+ and CD4+ cells came from magnetic negative isolation; CD8+ TEMRA by FACS. The CDR3 spans 15 residues. CDR1 is SGHTA, CDR2 FQGNSA, per germline. V was pared by 3 bases and J by 5 bases, with 16 bases between. The data stem from a study of CD8 T cells in Susac syndrome. When the RNA was reverse transcribed, random hexamers were used with an input of about 0.45 to 1 ug. Coverage of TCR beta CDR3 amplification by immunoSEQ multiplex PCR extended to 54 Vbeta and 13 Jbeta. TCRdb recomputed calls from the immunoSEQ multiplex PCR reads with MiXCR, one row per CDR3 protein. Of roughly 70,000 distinct CDR3 sequences listed, 96% are singletons.

V is TRBV7-2 and J is TRBJ2-5, with D maybe TRBD2 (7 bases). Sequencing was carried out using CD4+ T cells from PBMCs. The sequence came from a human donor with multiple sclerosis. The CDR3 DNA reads TGTGCCAGCAGCTTGGTGCGGGGGCCCTGGGAGACCCAGTACTTC. Translated, it gives CASSLVRGPWETQYF.